The 12 T cell receptor beta chains in this list originate from one sample, sequenced in a study of cytomegalovirus exposure and HLA in healthy donors. Both 60 Vbeta primers and 13 Jbeta primers went into the PCR. Clones were sequenced by immunoSEQ multiplex PCR, and TCRdb holds only the in-frame ones, with some missing. Of under 90,000 clones listed, roughly two thirds are singletons. The source material was PBMCs. The receptors derive from a man in his forties in good health and CMV-seropositive.

The J gene is TRBJ2-3, the V gene TRBV6-1; TRBD2 matches at 7 bases. There are 14 residues in the CDR3. CDR1 is MNHNS and CDR2 is SASEGT in the germline V gene. The ends lost 11 bases at V and 8 bases at J; junction bases unmatched: 16. The CDR3 spells CAGRREPRGSTQYF. The DNA for the CDR3 is TGTGCCGGGCGGCGGGAGCCGCGGGGATCTACGCAGTATTTT.

The rearrangement joins TRBV28 to TRBJ2-2, with D hard to call. The V gene's germline CDR1 is MDHEN and CDR2 SYDVKM. V lost 6 bases and J lost 3, with 8 bases in between. The CDR3 covers 13 residues. In DNA, the CDR3 is TGTGCCAGCAGCCCCCCCTACACCGGGGAGCTGTTTTTT. This codes for CASSPPYTGELFF. The full variable domain, in which reference TRBV28 and TRBJ2-2 provide the parts outside the CDR3, is DVKVTQSSRYLVKRTGEKVFLECVQDMDHENMFWYRQDPGLGLRLIYFSYDVKMKEKGDIPEGYSVSREKKERFSLILESASTNQTSMYLCASSPPYTGELFFGEGSRLTVL.

This clone appeared a few times. The chain links TRBV7-8 to TRBJ1-3; a possible D gene is TRBD1 (6 bases). This CDR3 spans 14 amino acids. Trimming removed 3 bases at V and 1 base at J, with 7 bases between. Germline values: CDR1 SGHVS, CDR2 FQNEAQ. The CDR3 DNA follows: TGTGCCAGCAGCTTGCAGGGGTCTGGAAACACCATATATTTT. It specifies CASSLQGSGNTIYF.

In this sample, this clone turned up once. The chain couples TRBV6-1 to TRBJ2-4, with D maybe TRBD1 (6 bases). This CDR3 has 14 residues. V shed 5 bases and J shed 6 bases, with 14 bases lying between them. Germline V gene lookup returns CDR1 MNHNS and CDR2 SASEGT. The DNA for the CDR3 is TGTGCCAGCAGTATTACAGGGCAGGGAAACATTCAGTACTTC. Translating it yields CASSITGQGNIQYF.

This clone came up a few times. The V and J genes are TRBV2 and TRBJ2-7; perhaps TRBD1 as D (6 bases). Germline V CDR1 and CDR2: SNHLY, FYNNEI. Trimming removed 6 bases at V and 1 base at J, with 10 bases between. The CDR3 runs 13 residues. The CDR3 DNA is TGTGCCAGCAGAACCGGGACATCCTACGAGCAGTACTTC. This sequence encodes CASRTGTSYEQYF.

V usage is TRBV6-5 and J usage is TRBJ2-1; 7 bases line up with TRBD1. Germline V gene lookup returns CDR1 MNHEY and CDR2 SVGAGI. The CDR3 is made up of 15 amino acids. Germline trimming cut 5 bases from V and 9 bases from J; bases unmatched to any gene: 13. This chain's CDR3 is CASSIDRATVGEQFF. CDR3 nucleotide sequence: TGTGCCAGCAGTATCGACAGGGCCACCGTGGGTGAGCAGTTCTTC.

The rearrangement links TRBV6-5 to TRBJ1-1, with D uncertain. V lost 0 bases and J 4 bases, leaving 12 bases between the germline ends. This CDR3 spans 15 amino acids. Germline V gene data show CDR1 as MNHEY and CDR2 as SVGAGI. The CDR3 nucleotides read TGTGCCAGCAGTTACTCGTTCGGGTACGGCACTGAAGCTTTCTTT. Translated: CASSYSFGYGTEAFF.

The rearrangement uses TRBV4-2 and TRBJ1-5, with 7 bases aligning to TRBD1. Trimming removed 0 bases from V and 7 bases from J; junction bases left unmatched: 12. The CDR3 spans 17 residues. Germline-derived CDR1 and CDR2 are LGHNA and YNFKEQ. CDR3 in DNA: TGTGCCAGCAGCCAAGAGCCAGGGGGGCAGGGGAGCCAGCCCCAGCATTTT. It yields the protein CASSQEPGGQGSQPQHF.

J is TRBJ1-1 and V is TRBV20-1; 8 positions match TRBD1. Germline loops: CDR1 DFQATT, CDR2 SNEGSKA (reference sequence). The CDR3 length is 11 residues. CDR3 loop: CRAGQGVEAFF. CDR3 nucleotides: TGCAGAGCCGGACAGGGCGTTGAAGCTTTCTTT.

This chain connects TRBV19 to TRBJ1-2; D possibly corresponds to TRBD1 (5 bases). This CDR3 is built from 13 residues. Germline CDR1 reads LNHDA; CDR2 reads SQIVND (reference sequence). Trimming took off 6 bases at V and 4 bases at J, with 12 bases between the two ends. The CDR3 loop reads CASSLDSRYGYTF. The CDR3 DNA sequence: TGTGCCAGTAGCCTCGACAGCCGCTATGGCTACACCTTC.

This clone has more than one count but fewer than ten. The chain couples TRBV2 to TRBJ1-5; no clear D gene. Trimming removed 0 bases from V and 11 bases from J, with 8 bases in between. The V gene's germline CDR1 is SNHLY and CDR2 FYNNEI. The CDR3 loop spans 12 amino acids. The CDR3 protein is CASSEAIGAQHF. The DNA of the CDR3 is TGTGCCAGCAGTGAAGCGATCGGGGCCCAGCATTTT. Full variable domain (outside the CDR3, taken from reference TRBV2 and TRBJ1-5): EPEVTQTPSHQVTQMGQEVILRCVPISNHLYFYWYRQILGQKVEFLVSFYNNEISEKSEIFDDQFSVERPDGSNFTLKIRSTKLEDSAMYFCASSEAIGAQHFGDGTRLSIL.

This chain connects TRBV6-5 to TRBJ1-4; TRBD1 might be the D (5 bases). Trimming stripped 6 bases from V and 8 bases from J, with 16 bases between. The length of the CDR3 is 14 residues. Germline CDR1 is MNHEY and CDR2 is SVGAGI. The CDR3 sequence is CASSYGHPGEKLFF. The CDR3 nucleotides read TGTGCCAGCAGCTACGGACACCCCGGGGAAAAACTGTTTTTT.